Each of the 31 T cell receptor beta chains below was sequenced from the same sample in a study of blood T cell repertoires in COVID-19. The data were produced by immunoSEQ multiplex PCR, yet TCRdb's version contains in-frame clones alone and is incomplete. This table has 250,000 to 300,000 clones, 85% to 90% appearing once. The sequenced material came from peripheral blood. The receptors derive from a woman aged 30 to 39 with COVID-19, enrolled during active disease.

This clone was detected once. The chain uses TRBV18 and TRBJ1-6; D is ambiguous. The CDR3 totals 16 residues. Trimming shortened V by 6 bases and J by 7 bases, and 19 bases separated the two germline ends. Germline loops: CDR1 KGHSH, CDR2 LQKENI. In DNA form, the CDR3 reads TGTGCCAGCTCCGCGGGATACAGAGAAGACAATTCACCCCTCCACTTT. Translation: CASSAGYREDNSPLHF.

The V call is TRBV5-5, the J call TRBJ1-2, with D perhaps matching TRBD1 (5 bases). The CDR3 covers 13 residues. From germline, CDR1 is SGHKS and CDR2 YYEKEE (reference sequence). With 4 bases removed from V and 4 bases from J, the gap between germline ends came to 11 bases. Here the CDR3 reads CASSARGGYGYTF. The CDR3 DNA reads as TGTGCCAGCAGCGCGAGGGGAGGCTATGGCTACACCTTC.

V usage is TRBV5-1 and J usage is TRBJ2-5; 12 positions agree with TRBD2. From germline, CDR1 is SGHRS and CDR2 YFSETQ. Trimming removed 3 bases from V and 3 bases from J; junction bases left unmatched: 6. The CDR3 has 16 residues. DNA for the CDR3: TGCGCCAGCAGCTCCACTAGCGGGGGGCGGGAAGAGACCCAGTACTTC. This gives the protein CASSSTSGGREETQYF.

In this sample, this clone turned up once. The V gene is TRBV7-2, the J gene TRBJ2-6; D is unclear. There are 13 residues in the CDR3. CDR1 is SGHTA and CDR2 is FQGNSA in the germline V gene. The V end lost 6 bases, the J end lost 2 bases, and 5 bases lay between the germline ends. For the CDR3, the DNA is TGTGCCAGCAGGTTCGCTGGGGCCAACGTCCTGACTTTC. This translates into CASRFAGANVLTF.

This clone was observed at least ten times. The V and J genes are TRBV7-9 and TRBJ2-7; D may be TRBD2 (5 bases). Trimming pared 4 bases from V and 0 bases from J, leaving 7 bases between. This CDR3 spans 13 amino acids. Germline V gene lookup returns CDR1 SEHNR and CDR2 FQNEAQ (reference sequence). The CDR3: CASSSAGSYEQYF. The CDR3 DNA is TGTGCCAGCAGCTCGGCGGGCTCCTACGAGCAGTACTTC.

J is TRBJ1-1 and V is TRBV12-3 or TRBV12-4; no reliable D call. Trimming removed 1 base from V and 10 bases from J, with 10 bases in between. CDR3 size: 12 residues. In DNA, the CDR3 is TGTGCCAGCAGTTTAGTCTCACCGGGAGCTTTCTTT. This encodes CASSLVSPGAFF.

The genes are TRBV9 and TRBJ1-1; tentative D call: TRBD1 (6 bases). Trimming took off 1 base at V and 12 bases at J, with 13 bases between the two ends. CDR3 length: 12 residues. Germline V gene lookup returns CDR1 SGDLS and CDR2 YYNGEE. CDR3 residues: CASSVRGGATFF. The CDR3 DNA follows: TGTGCCAGCAGCGTACGCGGGGGCGCAACTTTCTTT.

The chain is built from TRBV6-5 and TRBJ2-7; tentative D call: TRBD2 (5 bases). CDR3 length: 15 residues. V was trimmed by 2 bases and J by 0 bases, leaving 11 bases between them. Per germline, CDR1 MNHEY and CDR2 SVGAGI. Here the CDR3 DNA reads TGTGCCAGCAGTTACGATCCGGGAAGCTCCTACGAGCAGTACTTC. Translated: CASSYDPGSSYEQYF.

The V and J genes are TRBV10-2 and TRBJ1-2; D unresolved. The CDR3 spans 14 residues. V was cut by 3 bases and J by 7 bases, with 15 bases left in between. Per the germline V gene, CDR1 is WSHSY and CDR2 is SAAADI. Here the CDR3 reads CASSDNWNPGGYTF. CDR3 DNA sequence: TGCGCCAGCAGTGATAACTGGAATCCGGGTGGCTACACCTTC.

The chain links TRBV5-1 to TRBJ2-5; D gene uncertain. The length of the CDR3 is 17 residues. Trimming cost V 1 base and J 5 bases, with 21 bases left between them. Germline CDR1 is SGHRS and CDR2 is YFSETQ. CDR3 DNA: TGCGCCAGCAGCTTGTCCGGGTTGCGCGATAACGGGGAGACCCAGTACTTC. It codes for CASSLSGLRDNGETQYF.

The chain combines TRBV18 with TRBJ1-2; D call uncertain. Trimming removed 2 bases at V and 5 bases at J, with 12 bases between. This CDR3 is built from 14 residues. The V gene's germline CDR1 is KGHSH and CDR2 LQKENI. This CDR3 is CASSPVGGGYGYTF. The CDR3 DNA reads TGTGCCAGCTCACCAGTGGGAGGCGGGTATGGCTACACCTTC.

This clone was seen once. This chain joins TRBV19 and TRBJ2-7, with D perhaps matching TRBD2 (6 bases). Germline CDR1 is LNHDA and CDR2 is SQIVND (reference sequence). Trimming cost V 9 bases and J 7 bases, with 22 bases left between them. The CDR3 consists of 14 residues. The CDR3 DNA reads as TGTGCCAGCTCAGGAGGGTTCCCGGCCGGAGAGCAGTACTTC. Its translation: CASSGGFPAGEQYF.

This chain connects TRBV7-9 to TRBJ2-7; 7 bases are a match to TRBD1. Germline V gene data show CDR1 as SEHNR and CDR2 as FQNEAQ (reference sequence). Unmatched junction bases numbered 2, after V lost 1 base and J lost 2 bases. CDR3 size: 14 residues. CDR3 sequence reads: CASSLGDRPYEQYF. As DNA, the CDR3 is TGTGCCAGCAGCTTAGGGGACAGACCCTACGAGCAGTACTTC.

V and J are TRBV6-5 and TRBJ2-7; possibly TRBD1 for D (6 bases). V shed 8 bases and J shed 3 bases, with 17 bases lying between them. This CDR3 is built from 14 residues. From germline, CDR1 is MNHEY and CDR2 SVGAGI. CDR3 coding DNA: TGTGCCAGCGGCAAGAAGGGACACATCTACGAGCAGTACTTC. Translation: CASGKKGHIYEQYF.

This chain connects TRBV4-1 to TRBJ2-7; the match to TRBD1 covers 9 bases. The CDR3 has 15 residues. V shed 1 base, J shed 3 bases, and the junction held 4 bases outside the gene matches. From germline, CDR1 is MGHRA and CDR2 YSYEKL. The CDR3 DNA reads TGCGCCAGCAGCCAAGTAGACAGGGGGAACTACGAGCAGTACTTC. As protein: CASSQVDRGNYEQYF.

This clone was seen a handful of times. The J gene is TRBJ2-2, the V gene TRBV7-8; 8 positions agree with TRBD2. The CDR3 runs 16 residues. The germline V gene encodes CDR1 SGHVS and CDR2 FQNEAQ. V gave up 5 bases and J gave up 7 bases; unmatched junction bases: 12. The CDR3 region has the DNA TGTGCCAGCAGCACCCGGACTAGCTTCGACAACGGGGAGCTGTTTTTT. This gives the protein CASSTRTSFDNGELFF.

The chain couples TRBV6-5 to TRBJ2-5; tentatively, D is TRBD2 (5 bases). The CDR3 is 11 amino acids. Trimming removed 7 bases from V and 9 bases from J, with 12 bases in between. Germline loops: CDR1 MNHEY, CDR2 SVGAGI. CDR3 DNA sequence: TGTGCCAGCACCGTCGGGGATTCCCAGTACTTC. Residues: CASTVGDSQYF.

V usage is TRBV3-1 (or the pseudogene TRBV3-2) and J usage is TRBJ1-5, with 7 positions matching TRBD1. The CDR3 consists of 15 residues. Germline assignment: CDR1 LGHDT and CDR2 YNNKEL (reference sequence). V was clipped by 3 bases and J by 3 bases; unmatched bases: 5. In DNA form, the CDR3 reads TGTGCCAGCAGCCAGATGGGACAGCTCAATCAGCCCCAGCATTTT. Translating gives CASSQMGQLNQPQHF.

V and J are TRBV5-6 and TRBJ2-1; the D gene is possibly TRBD2 (5 bases). Germline V lookup: CDR1 SGHDT, CDR2 YYEEEE. The CDR3 sequence is 18 residues long. Trimming took off 2 bases at V and 1 base at J, with 19 bases between the two ends. The CDR3 region is CASSFTSAEGWSYNEQFF. The CDR3 nucleotides are TGTGCCAGCAGCTTCACGTCCGCCGAGGGATGGTCCTACAATGAGCAGTTCTTC.

V usage is TRBV10-1 and J usage is TRBJ2-7, with D possibly being TRBD1 (7 bases). CDR1 WNHNN and CDR2 SYGVQD come from the germline V gene (reference sequence). Trimming cost V 0 bases and J 0 bases, with 9 bases left between them. This CDR3 has 15 residues. The CDR3 loop is CASSESEGASYEQYF. Written as DNA, the CDR3 is TGCGCCAGCAGTGAGTCGGAGGGGGCCTCCTACGAGCAGTACTTC.

The chain has TRBV6-1 and TRBJ1-4; D is uncertain. CDR3 length: 13 amino acids. The germline CDR1 and CDR2 sequences are MNHNS and SASEGT. The germline V and J ends were trimmed by 5 bases and 11 bases, with 15 bases remaining between them. The CDR3 spells CASSKGSRWKLFF. DNA for the CDR3: TGTGCCAGCAGTAAAGGGAGCCGCTGGAAACTGTTTTTT.

J is TRBJ1-1 and V is TRBV7-2; 7 nucleotides agree with TRBD1. The CDR3 has 16 amino acids. Germline V gives CDR1 SGHTA, CDR2 FQGNSA. The V gene end was trimmed by 2 bases and the J gene end by 0 bases; junction bases not matched to a gene: 6. The DNA for the CDR3 is TGTGCCAGCAGCTTACATCAGGGACAGTTGAACACTGAAGCTTTCTTT. It is translated as CASSLHQGQLNTEAFF.

The V call is TRBV4-1, the J call TRBJ2-1, with TRBD2 matching 11 bases. The ends lost 0 bases at V and 6 bases at J; junction bases unmatched: 4. This CDR3 is built from 16 residues. Germline V gene lookup returns CDR1 MGHRA and CDR2 YSYEKL. Written as DNA, the CDR3 is TGCGCCAGCAGCCAAGAGACTAGCGGGGCGTCCAATGAGCAGTTCTTC. Its translation: CASSQETSGASNEQFF.

This clone is a singleton in its sample. J is TRBJ2-3 and V is TRBV19; D is unresolved. Trimming took 3 bases from V and 4 from J, leaving 11 bases between them. This CDR3 has 14 amino acids. Germline CDR1 and CDR2: LNHDA and SQIVND (reference sequence). Here the CDR3 DNA reads TGTGCCAGTAGTATCGCCCTAGATCCAGATACGCAGTATTTT. Encoded protein: CASSIALDPDTQYF.

V usage is TRBV3-1 (or the pseudogene TRBV3-2) and J usage is TRBJ2-5; 9 bases fit TRBD2. In germline, CDR1 is LGHDT, CDR2 YNNKEL (reference sequence). The CDR3 loop spans 14 amino acids. V lost 3 bases, J lost 7 bases, and 6 bases stayed unmatched. CDR3 in amino acids: CASSQAGGPGTQYF. CDR3 sequence (DNA): TGTGCCAGCAGCCAGGCGGGGGGGCCGGGGACCCAGTACTTC.

This chain links TRBV19 with TRBJ1-5, with TRBD1 matching 7 bases. Unmatched junction bases numbered 10, after V lost 4 bases and J lost 7 bases. The CDR3 has 15 amino acids. Germline CDR1 and CDR2: LNHDA and SQIVND (reference sequence). This CDR3 is CASSSHEGQLQPQHF. For the CDR3, the DNA is TGTGCCAGTAGTAGCCACGAGGGACAGCTACAGCCCCAGCATTTT.

V is TRBV11-2 and J is TRBJ2-5; 8 bases map to TRBD2. CDR1 and CDR2 from the germline V gene are SGHAT and FQNNGV. CDR3 length: 19 residues. J was trimmed by 2 bases and V by 1 base; bases with no gene match: 15. The CDR3 DNA sequence: TGTGCCAGCAGCTTAGTGAGGGGGGTGTCTAGCGGGTTTCAAGAGACCCAGTACTTC. Protein: CASSLVRGVSSGFQETQYF. Drawing the rest from reference TRBV11-2 and TRBJ2-5, the complete variable domain is EAGVAQSPRYKIIEKRQSVAFWCNPISGHATLYWYQQILGQGPKLLIQFQNNGVVDDSQLPKDRFSAERLKGVDSTLKIQPAKLEDSAVYLCASSLVRGVSSGFQETQYFGPGTRLLVL.

The V call is TRBV7-2, the J call TRBJ1-2, with D tentatively TRBD1 (5 bases). CDR1 is SGHTA, CDR2 FQGNSA, per germline. The CDR3 extends over 15 amino acids. V dropped 5 bases and J dropped 1 base, with 14 bases sitting between them. This CDR3 reads CASSLGGGVNYGYTF. CDR3 sequence (DNA): TGTGCCAGCAGCCTTGGGGGGGGTGTTAACTATGGCTACACCTTC.

CDR3 region: CASSQRQGTKLFF. The CDR3 DNA reads TGTGCCAGCAGCCAGAGACAGGGGACAAAACTGTTTTTT. The chain couples TRBV7-8 to TRBJ1-4, with 8 bases fitting TRBD1. The V and J ends lost 5 bases and 10 bases, in that order; junction bases with no gene match: 6. Germline CDR1 and CDR2: SGHVS and FQNEAQ. The length of the CDR3 is 13 residues.

V gene TRBV6-5 combines with J gene TRBJ2-5; 9 nucleotides agree with TRBD1. V lost 5 bases and J lost 4; bases outside the gene matches: 8. The CDR3 length is 15 residues. CDR1 and CDR2 from the germline V gene are MNHEY and SVGAGI. The CDR3 bases are TGTGCCAGCAGTAGAATTACAGGGGGCCGAGAGACCCAGTACTTC. As protein: CASSRITGGRETQYF.

The gene calls are TRBV24-1 and TRBJ1-5, with a tentative D call TRBD1 (5 bases). The CDR3 loop spans 16 amino acids. Germline CDR1 is KGHDR and CDR2 is SFDVKD. Trimming pared 3 bases from V and 5 bases from J, leaving 16 bases between. CDR3 nucleotides: TGTGCCACCAGTGATCCGACGGGGGGTTGGGATCAGCCCCAGCATTTT. Encoded protein: CATSDPTGGWDQPQHF.